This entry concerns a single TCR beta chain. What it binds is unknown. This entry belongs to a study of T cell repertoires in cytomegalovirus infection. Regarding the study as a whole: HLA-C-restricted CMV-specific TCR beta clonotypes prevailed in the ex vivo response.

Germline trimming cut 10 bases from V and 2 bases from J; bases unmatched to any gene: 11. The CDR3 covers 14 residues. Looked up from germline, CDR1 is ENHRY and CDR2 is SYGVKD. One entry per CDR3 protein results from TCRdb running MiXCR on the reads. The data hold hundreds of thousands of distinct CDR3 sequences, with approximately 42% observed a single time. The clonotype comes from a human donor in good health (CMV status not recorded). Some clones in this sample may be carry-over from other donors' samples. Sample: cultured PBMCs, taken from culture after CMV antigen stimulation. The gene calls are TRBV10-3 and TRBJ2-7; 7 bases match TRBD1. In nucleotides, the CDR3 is TGTGCCAGCAGCATGACAGGGTCCCCCTACGAGCAGTACTTC. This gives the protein CASSMTGSPYEQYF.